This entry lists 6 T cell receptor beta chains sequenced from one sample in a study of CD8 T cells in Susac syndrome. After extraction with the RNeasy kit, about 0.5 to 1 ug of the RNA was reverse transcribed using random hexamers. TCRdb redid the calling of the immunoSEQ multiplex PCR reads with MiXCR, one entry per CDR3 protein. The repertoire holds approximately 110,000 distinct CDR3 sequences, with 80% to 95% as singletons. The sequencing sample was made of CD8+ T cells from PBMCs. Receptor source: a human donor with multiple sclerosis.

This sequence joins TRBV12-5 and TRBJ2-7; possible D gene TRBD1, 6 bases. The CDR3 is 15 amino acids. Germline CDR1 reads LGHNT; CDR2 reads FRNRAP. The V gene lost 0 bases and the J gene lost 3 bases, with 12 bases spanning the gap. CDR3 amino acids: CASGLVQGTLYEQYV. CDR3 sequence (DNA): TGTGCTAGTGGTTTGGTACAGGGCACCCTCTACGAGCAGTACGTC.

The chain links TRBV7-9 to TRBJ2-1, with no clear D. This CDR3 contains 17 residues. Deletions cut 0 bases from V and 0 bases from J, with 12 bases between. Germline assignment: CDR1 SEHNR and CDR2 FQNEAQ (reference sequence). In nucleotides, the CDR3 is TGTGCCAGCAGCTTAGCGAGTGGAGAAAGCTCCTACAATGAGCAGTTCTTC. This gives the protein CASSLASGESSYNEQFF.

This chain connects TRBV6-1 to TRBJ2-1; 9 bases are a match to TRBD2. This CDR3 is 13 amino acids long. V shed 7 bases and J 6 bases; nucleotides not matched to a gene: 4. Germline CDR1 is MNHNS and CDR2 is SASEGT. CDR3 protein: CASTGTSLNEQFF. In DNA form, the CDR3 reads TGTGCCAGCACCGGGACTAGCCTCAATGAGCAGTTCTTC.

The rearrangement uses TRBV30 and TRBJ2-1, with TRBD1 as a possible D gene (5 bases). Germline CDR1 and CDR2: GTSNPN and SVGIG (reference sequence). V shed 0 bases and J shed 6 bases, with 6 bases lying between them. The CDR3 contains 12 residues. CDR3 region: CAWSVRGNEQFF. The CDR3 DNA is TGTGCCTGGAGTGTAAGGGGCAATGAGCAGTTCTTC.

V is TRBV27 and J is TRBJ2-1, with TRBD1 as a possible D gene (7 bases). Germline V gene lookup returns CDR1 MNHEY and CDR2 SMNVEV (reference sequence). V was clipped by 7 bases and J by 7 bases, with 17 bases between them. The CDR3 runs to 14 residues. The CDR3 loop reads CASTLGRGANEQFF. The CDR3 DNA reads as TGTGCCAGCACCTTGGGCAGGGGGGCTAATGAGCAGTTCTTC.

The chain couples TRBV5-6 to TRBJ2-1; D possibly uses TRBD1 or TRBD2 (7 bases each). Germline values: CDR1 SGHDT, CDR2 YYEEEE. The CDR3 is 14 residues long. V was shortened by 3 bases and J by 4 bases, with 11 bases between the two germline ends. CDR3 residues: CASSWEGQYNEQFF. In nucleotides, the CDR3 is TGTGCCAGCAGCTGGGAGGGACAGTACAATGAGCAGTTCTTC.